Listed below are T cell receptor beta chains from one sample, sequenced in a study of early T cells in non-severe SARS-CoV-2 infection. TCRdb re-analysed the 5' RACE reads in MiXCR, keeping a single row per CDR3 protein. The sample contains roughly 29,000 distinct CDR3 sequences, around 6% of which appear only once. Specimen: whole blood. The receptors originated from an adult who was a healthcare worker with PCR-confirmed SARS-CoV-2 infection or an uninfected control (not recorded which). CDR3s include the opening cysteine and the closing phenylalanine or tryptophan. D genes are given only for firm matches. Some rows have no size entry. The others give once, few or many, or a class for an expanded clone.

>many|TRBV6-5|TRBJ1-1|-
CASTGLGNTEAFF
TGTGCCAGCACAGGGTTAGGTAACACTGAAGCTTTCTTT
>-|TRBV5-1|TRBJ2-5|TRBD2
CASSTRLAGGPETQYF
TGCGCCAGCAGCACGAGACTAGCGGGGGGGCCAGAGACCCAGTACTTC
>-|TRBV11-2|TRBJ2-5|TRBD2
CASSLGLAGGRKIKETQYF
TGTGCCAGCAGCTTAGGGCTAGCGGGGGGCCGAAAGATAAAAGAGACCCAGTACTTC
>many|TRBV19|TRBJ1-2|-
CASSIDRTAPYGYTF
TGTGCCAGTAGTATAGATCGGACGGCTCCTTATGGCTACACCTTC
>few|TRBV6-5|TRBJ2-5|TRBD2
CASSYSTSGGRETQYF
TGTGCCAGCAGTTACTCGACCAGCGGGGGACGAGAGACCCAGTACTTC
>-|TRBV7-2|TRBJ1-5|TRBD1
CASSPRTGRDQPQHF
TGTGCCAGCAGCCCACGGACAGGGCGGGATCAGCCCCAGCATTTT
>many|TRBV20-1|TRBJ2-3|TRBD2
CSARGGRRGTDTQYF
TGCAGTGCTAGGGGCGGGAGGCGGGGCACAGATACGCAGTATTTT
>many|TRBV6-1|TRBJ2-3|TRBD2
CASSESSGGTDTQYF
TGTGCCAGCAGTGAATCTAGCGGGGGAACAGATACGCAGTATTTT
>many|TRBV6-5|TRBJ1-2|-
CASSYKTGWYGYTF
TGTGCCAGCAGTTACAAGACAGGATGGTATGGCTACACCTTC
>few|TRBV18|TRBJ1-6|-
CASSGDNSPLHF
TGTGCCAGCTCTGGAGATAATTCACCCCTCCACTTT
>-|TRBV28|TRBJ1-5|-
CASNSRGQPQHF
TGTGCCAGCAATTCGCGCGGGCAGCCCCAGCATTTT
>many|TRBV18|TRBJ1-5|TRBD1
CASSLDRGQPQHF
TGTGCCAGCTCGCTGGACAGGGGCCAGCCCCAGCATTTT
>many|TRBV5-4|TRBJ2-1|-
CASSFSADNEQFF
TGTGCCAGCAGCTTCAGCGCGGACAATGAGCAGTTCTTC
>many|TRBV27|TRBJ2-7|-
CASSLVIGYGEQYF
TGTGCCAGCAGTTTAGTGATTGGATACGGGGAGCAGTACTTC
>-|TRBV5-6|TRBJ2-3|TRBD1
CASRQGEYTDTQYF
TGTGCCAGCCGGCAGGGGGAATACACAGATACGCAGTATTTT
>-|TRBV7-3|TRBJ2-3|-
CASSSGGWGTDTQYF
TGTGCCAGCAGCTCCGGAGGGTGGGGGACAGATACGCAGTATTTT
>many|TRBV20-1|TRBJ1-6|TRBD1
CSAREDRERSPLHF
TGCAGTGCTAGAGAAGACAGGGAGCGGTCACCCCTCCACTTT
>many|TRBV27|TRBJ1-5|-
CASSSNQPQHF
TGTGCCAGCAGTTCCAATCAGCCCCAGCATTTT
>many|TRBV10-3|TRBJ2-7|TRBD1
CAISESTGGQYEQYF
TGTGCCATCAGTGAGTCGACAGGGGGCCAGTACGAGCAGTACTTC
>many|TRBV7-7|TRBJ2-3|TRBD1
CASSLGQGRTDTQYF
TGTGCTAGCAGCCTGGGACAGGGTAGGACAGATACGCAGTATTTT
>-|TRBV12-5|TRBJ2-2|-
CASGATGKQTGELFF
TGTGCTAGTGGGGCCACGGGGAAACAGACCGGGGAGCTGTTTTTT
>few|TRBV3-1|TRBJ2-7|-
CASARGGPYEQYF
TGTGCCAGCGCACGTGGCGGACCCTACGAGCAGTACTTC
>many|TRBV7-9|TRBJ1-5|-
CASSLGSASNQPQHF
TGTGCCAGCAGCTTAGGTAGCGCCAGCAATCAGCCCCAGCATTTT
>many|TRBV28|TRBJ1-2|TRBD1
CASSSPGQGGSSYGYTF
TGTGCCAGCAGTTCACCGGGACAGGGAGGGTCCAGCTATGGCTACACCTTC
>many|TRBV30|TRBJ1-1|TRBD1
CAWRDRGLGMNTEAFF
TGTGCCTGGAGGGACAGGGGGCTGGGGATGAACACTGAAGCTTTCTTT
>few|TRBV12-3/TRBV12-4|TRBJ2-1|-
CASSLTRYNEQFF
TGTGCCAGCAGTTTAACCAGATACAATGAGCAGTTCTTC
>many|TRBV10-3|TRBJ2-3|TRBD2
CAINPSGISTDTQYF
TGTGCCATCAATCCTAGCGGGATCAGCACAGATACGCAGTATTTT
>few|TRBV24-1|TRBJ2-2|-
CATSLGGVANTGELFF
TGTGCCACCAGCCTGGGAGGAGTTGCGAACACCGGGGAGCTGTTTTTT
>few|TRBV6-1|TRBJ2-7|-
CASIPLDPHPSSYEQYF
TGTGCCAGCATACCTCTCGACCCGCACCCGAGCTCCTACGAGCAGTACTTC
>-|TRBV6-1|TRBJ2-1|-
CASRPTTYNEQFF
TGTGCCAGCAGACCCACTACCTACAATGAGCAGTTCTTC